A selection of T cell receptor beta chains follows, all from one sample in a study of T cells in Graves' hyperthyroidism and ophthalmopathy. TCRdb recomputed calls from the multiplex PCR reads with MiXCR, one row per CDR3 protein. The data show about 570,000 distinct CDR3 sequences, around 46% seen once. The sample was peripheral blood or thyroid tissue (not recorded which). These receptors were collected from an adult woman with Graves' disease, either hyperthyroidism or ophthalmopathy (not recorded which). CDR3s include the opening cysteine and the closing phenylalanine or tryptophan. Each record gives: D gene, CDR3 length, J gene, V gene, clone size, CDR3 protein, CDR3 DNA. A D gene is named only where the DNA matches it firmly. Clone size is not always given. Where it is, it says once, few, many or a class for expanded clones.

d_gene: NA
len: 13
j_gene: TRBJ2-7
v_gene: TRBV27
abundance: few
CDR3aa: CATVDYATYEQYF
CDR3nt: TGTGCCACCGTAGACTACGCAACCTACGAGCAGTACTTC

d_gene: NA
len: 15
j_gene: TRBJ2-7
v_gene: TRBV5-1
abundance: once
CDR3aa: CASSLRFGSSYEQYF
CDR3nt: TGCGCCAGCAGCCTGAGGTTCGGCAGCTCCTACGAGCAGTACTTC

d_gene: NA
len: 14
j_gene: TRBJ1-1
v_gene: TRBV27
abundance: NA
CDR3aa: CASSRGRQNTEAFF
CDR3nt: TGTGCCAGCTCTAGGGGCAGGCAGAACACTGAAGCTTTCTTT

d_gene: NA
len: 13
j_gene: TRBJ1-1
v_gene: TRBV7-2
abundance: NA
CDR3aa: CASSIGRNSEAFF
CDR3nt: TGTGCCAGCAGCATCGGGCGGAACTCTGAAGCTTTCTTT

d_gene: TRBD2
len: 16
j_gene: TRBJ2-7
v_gene: TRBV6-1
abundance: many
CDR3aa: CASSEVQREGSYEQYF
CDR3nt: TGTGCCAGCAGTGAAGTTCAGCGGGAGGGCTCCTACGAGCAGTACTTC

d_gene: NA
len: 14
j_gene: TRBJ2-1
v_gene: TRBV11-2
abundance: NA
CDR3aa: CASSLEGGNNEQFF
CDR3nt: TGTGCCAGCAGCTTAGAGGGCGGGAACAATGAGCAGTTCTTC

d_gene: NA
len: 16
j_gene: TRBJ1-6
v_gene: TRBV11-2
abundance: many
CDR3aa: CASSFLPPRNNSPLHF
CDR3nt: TGTGCCAGCAGCTTTTTACCGCCTCGCAATAATTCACCCCTCCACTTT

d_gene: NA
len: 11
j_gene: TRBJ1-5
v_gene: TRBV24-1
abundance: NA
CDR3aa: CATSDGETQHF
CDR3nt: TGTGCCACCAGTGATGGGGAGACCCAGCATTTT

d_gene: TRBD2
len: 13
j_gene: TRBJ2-7
v_gene: TRBV10-3
abundance: NA
CDR3aa: CAVLRTSSYEQYF
CDR3nt: TGTGCCGTCCTGAGGACTAGCTCCTACGAGCAGTACTTC

d_gene: NA
len: 15
j_gene: TRBJ1-2
v_gene: TRBV9
abundance: many
CDR3aa: CASSGLATTHYGYTF
CDR3nt: TGTGCCAGCAGCGGACTCGCGACTACCCACTATGGCTACACCTTC

d_gene: NA
len: 16
j_gene: TRBJ1-6
v_gene: TRBV9
abundance: NA
CDR3aa: CASSNQGQLFNSPLHF
CDR3nt: TGTGCCAGCTCTAACCAGGGGCAGCTATTCAATTCACCCCTCCACTTT

d_gene: NA
len: 15
j_gene: TRBJ1-4
v_gene: TRBV4-1
abundance: many
CDR3aa: CASSQAVAGNEKLFF
CDR3nt: TGCGCCAGCAGCCAAGCGGTTGCAGGGAATGAAAAACTGTTTTTT

d_gene: TRBD2
len: 15
j_gene: TRBJ2-7
v_gene: TRBV12-3/TRBV12-4
abundance: few
CDR3aa: CASNTISGRAHEQYF
CDR3nt: TGTGCCAGCAACACCATCAGCGGGAGGGCCCACGAGCAGTACTTC

d_gene: TRBD1
len: 17
j_gene: TRBJ1-2
v_gene: TRBV6-6
abundance: few
CDR3aa: CASSLSTGTDSLYGYTF
CDR3nt: TGTGCCAGCTCACTCTCTACCGGGACAGATTCCCTCTATGGCTACACCTTC

d_gene: TRBD1
len: 15
j_gene: TRBJ1-2
v_gene: TRBV10-3
abundance: NA
CDR3aa: CATTDRGDTDYGYTF
CDR3nt: TGTGCCACCACCGACAGGGGTGACACAGACTATGGCTACACCTTC

d_gene: TRBD1
len: 13
j_gene: TRBJ2-7
v_gene: TRBV11-2
abundance: many
CDR3aa: CASRTGAAYEQYF
CDR3nt: TGTGCCAGTAGGACAGGGGCAGCCTACGAGCAGTACTTC

d_gene: NA
len: 14
j_gene: TRBJ1-4
v_gene: TRBV6-5
abundance: many
CDR3aa: CASRRDTPAGKLFF
CDR3nt: TGTGCCAGCAGGAGGGACACCCCGGCGGGAAAACTGTTTTTT

d_gene: TRBD1
len: 14
j_gene: TRBJ1-2
v_gene: TRBV12-3/TRBV12-4
abundance: many
CDR3aa: CASSPRTGWYGYTF
CDR3nt: TGTGCCAGCAGCCCCCGGACAGGGTGGTATGGCTACACCTTC

d_gene: NA
len: 14
j_gene: TRBJ1-6
v_gene: TRBV10-3
abundance: few
CDR3aa: CAISESKAGSPLHF
CDR3nt: TGTGCCATCAGTGAGTCGAAAGCGGGTTCACCCCTCCACTTT

d_gene: NA
len: 9
j_gene: TRBJ1-1
v_gene: TRBV7-3
abundance: many
CDR3aa: CASTYEAFF
CDR3nt: TGTGCCAGCACCTATGAAGCTTTCTTT

d_gene: TRBD1
len: 18
j_gene: TRBJ1-1
v_gene: TRBV27
abundance: NA
CDR3aa: CASSIRRSWTGLNTEAFF
CDR3nt: TGTGCCAGCTCAATCAGGCGCAGTTGGACAGGATTGAACACTGAAGCTTTCTTT

d_gene: NA
len: 13
j_gene: TRBJ1-5
v_gene: TRBV28
abundance: many
CDR3aa: CASSSEGRQPQHF
CDR3nt: TGTGCCAGCAGTTCCGAGGGGAGGCAGCCCCAGCATTTT

d_gene: NA
len: 13
j_gene: TRBJ2-7
v_gene: TRBV10-3
abundance: once
CDR3aa: CAISEPPGFEQYF
CDR3nt: TGTGCCATCAGTGAGCCCCCCGGGTTCGAGCAGTACTTC

d_gene: NA
len: 16
j_gene: TRBJ2-2
v_gene: TRBV20-1
abundance: many
CDR3aa: CSADRRAAGRTGELFF
CDR3nt: TGCAGTGCTGACCGCCGGGCGGCGGGGCGCACCGGGGAGCTGTTTTTT

d_gene: TRBD2
len: 15
j_gene: TRBJ2-2
v_gene: TRBV5-4
abundance: few
CDR3aa: CASSGTRGGYGELFF
CDR3nt: TGTGCCAGCAGCGGGACTAGGGGAGGCTACGGGGAGCTGTTTTTT

d_gene: NA
len: 14
j_gene: TRBJ1-1
v_gene: TRBV5-1
abundance: many
CDR3aa: CASSLTVMNTEAFF
CDR3nt: TGCGCCAGCAGCTTAACGGTTATGAACACTGAAGCTTTCTTT

d_gene: NA
len: 14
j_gene: TRBJ1-6
v_gene: TRBV10-3
abundance: NA
CDR3aa: CAISGDGGGSPLHF
CDR3nt: TGTGCCATCAGTGGAGACGGGGGGGGTTCACCCCTCCACTTT

d_gene: TRBD2
len: 15
j_gene: TRBJ2-7
v_gene: TRBV5-1
abundance: NA
CDR3aa: CASSSRGLASYEQYF
CDR3nt: TGCGCCAGCAGCTCACGGGGACTAGCGAGCTACGAGCAGTACTTC

d_gene: NA
len: 13
j_gene: TRBJ2-5
v_gene: TRBV29-1
abundance: NA
CDR3aa: CSVGDSRPETQYF
CDR3nt: TGCAGCGTTGGGGACTCTCGGCCAGAGACCCAGTACTTC

d_gene: NA
len: 15
j_gene: TRBJ2-5
v_gene: TRBV5-8
abundance: many
CDR3aa: CASNSFLRASETQYF
CDR3nt: TGTGCCAGCAACTCCTTCCTCCGGGCCTCAGAGACCCAGTACTTC

d_gene: TRBD1
len: 13
j_gene: TRBJ1-1
v_gene: TRBV5-6
abundance: many
CDR3aa: CASQSRQGAEAFF
CDR3nt: TGTGCCAGCCAGAGCCGACAGGGCGCTGAAGCTTTCTTT

d_gene: NA
len: 13
j_gene: TRBJ2-2
v_gene: TRBV24-1
abundance: NA
CDR3aa: CATSDWRGPGLFF
CDR3nt: TGTGCCACCAGTGATTGGCGGGGACCTGGGCTGTTTTTT

d_gene: TRBD2
len: 16
j_gene: TRBJ2-7
v_gene: TRBV19
abundance: many
CDR3aa: CASSTDSGRAKYEQYF
CDR3nt: TGTGCCAGTAGTACCGATAGCGGGAGGGCCAAGTACGAGCAGTACTTC

d_gene: NA
len: 15
j_gene: TRBJ1-5
v_gene: TRBV6-6
abundance: many
CDR3aa: CASKSRESSNQPQHF
CDR3nt: TGTGCCAGCAAATCTAGGGAGTCAAGCAATCAGCCCCAGCATTTT

d_gene: TRBD1
len: 13
j_gene: TRBJ1-1
v_gene: TRBV7-2
abundance: once
CDR3aa: CASSSNRGDRAFF
CDR3nt: TGTGCCAGCAGCTCGAATCGCGGGGACAGAGCTTTCTTT

d_gene: TRBD1
len: 14
j_gene: TRBJ2-7
v_gene: TRBV5-5
abundance: NA
CDR3aa: CASSLRDRGSEQYF
CDR3nt: TGCGCCAGCAGCCTGCGGGACAGGGGGAGCGAGCAGTACTTC

d_gene: TRBD2
len: 17
j_gene: TRBJ2-5
v_gene: TRBV20-1
abundance: NA
CDR3aa: CSASTLMVRGSRETQYF
CDR3nt: TGCAGTGCTAGTACCCTTATGGTACGCGGGAGCAGAGAGACCCAGTACTTC

d_gene: NA
len: 14
j_gene: TRBJ2-6
v_gene: TRBV5-1
abundance: NA
CDR3aa: CAGRWDSGANVLTF
CDR3nt: TGCGCCGGCAGATGGGACTCTGGGGCCAACGTCCTGACTTTC

d_gene: TRBD1
len: 14
j_gene: TRBJ2-5
v_gene: TRBV10-3
abundance: NA
CDR3aa: CAISGQGEQETQYF
CDR3nt: TGTGCCATCAGTGGACAGGGCGAGCAAGAGACCCAGTACTTC

d_gene: NA
len: 10
j_gene: TRBJ1-5
v_gene: TRBV20-1
abundance: NA
CDR3aa: CSARGRSQHF
CDR3nt: TGCAGTGCTCGGGGACGGAGCCAGCATTTT

d_gene: NA
len: 13
j_gene: TRBJ1-5
v_gene: TRBV9
abundance: once
CDR3aa: CASSAGHNQPQHF
CDR3nt: TGTGCCAGCAGCGCGGGACACAATCAGCCCCAGCATTTT

d_gene: NA
len: 13
j_gene: TRBJ1-2
v_gene: TRBV25-1
abundance: many
CDR3aa: CASSESENYGYTF
CDR3nt: TGTGCCAGCAGTGAATCTGAAAACTATGGCTACACCTTC

d_gene: NA
len: 11
j_gene: TRBJ1-1
v_gene: TRBV19
abundance: many
CDR3aa: CASSQQGRAFF
CDR3nt: TGTGCCAGTAGTCAACAGGGACGGGCTTTCTTT

d_gene: TRBD1
len: 14
j_gene: TRBJ2-5
v_gene: TRBV6-5
abundance: NA
CDR3aa: CAGIGRGLGVTQYF
CDR3nt: TGTGCCGGCATCGGCAGGGGGTTAGGAGTGACCCAGTACTTC

d_gene: NA
len: 16
j_gene: TRBJ1-1
v_gene: TRBV19
abundance: many
CDR3aa: CASSFLGARLNTEAFF
CDR3nt: TGTGCCAGTAGTTTCCTAGGGGCCCGCTTGAACACTGAAGCTTTCTTT

d_gene: TRBD2
len: 15
j_gene: TRBJ2-1
v_gene: TRBV15
abundance: few
CDR3aa: CATSRGLAGAHEQFF
CDR3nt: TGTGCCACCAGCAGAGGCCTAGCGGGAGCCCATGAGCAGTTCTTC

d_gene: NA
len: 11
j_gene: TRBJ2-5
v_gene: TRBV20-1
abundance: NA
CDR3aa: CSARGTETQYF
CDR3nt: TGCAGTGCTAGAGGAACAGAGACCCAGTACTTC

d_gene: NA
len: 13
j_gene: TRBJ2-7
v_gene: TRBV24-1
abundance: NA
CDR3aa: CATSDSSLYEQYF
CDR3nt: TGTGCCACCAGTGATTCGTCGCTCTACGAGCAGTACTTC

d_gene: TRBD1
len: 15
j_gene: TRBJ1-6
v_gene: TRBV2
abundance: few
CDR3aa: CASSRDSSYNSPLHF
CDR3nt: TGTGCCAGCAGTCGGGACAGCTCCTATAATTCACCCCTCCACTTT

d_gene: NA
len: 16
j_gene: TRBJ1-6
v_gene: TRBV7-9
abundance: once
CDR3aa: CASSPRGGASNSPLHF
CDR3nt: TGTGCCAGCAGCCCTAGAGGGGGGGCTAGTAATTCACCCCTCCACTTT

d_gene: NA
len: 12
j_gene: TRBJ1-1
v_gene: TRBV3-1
abundance: many
CDR3aa: CASSLGVAEAFF
CDR3nt: TGTGCCAGCAGCTTAGGGGTGGCTGAAGCTTTCTTT

d_gene: NA
len: 15
j_gene: TRBJ2-5
v_gene: TRBV12-3/TRBV12-4
abundance: many
CDR3aa: CASAPGRLPQETQYF
CDR3nt: TGTGCCAGCGCCCCCGGTAGACTCCCCCAAGAGACCCAGTACTTC

d_gene: TRBD2
len: 15
j_gene: TRBJ2-7
v_gene: TRBV7-3
abundance: few
CDR3aa: CASSPGLASTDEQYF
CDR3nt: TGTGCCAGCAGCCCGGGACTAGCGTCCACGGACGAGCAGTACTTC

d_gene: TRBD1
len: 14
j_gene: TRBJ1-1
v_gene: TRBV20-1
abundance: once
CDR3aa: CSASPGQGNTEAFF
CDR3nt: TGCAGTGCTAGCCCGGGACAGGGAAACACTGAAGCTTTCTTT

d_gene: NA
len: 15
j_gene: TRBJ1-4
v_gene: TRBV14
abundance: NA
CDR3aa: CASRSGMRANEKLFF
CDR3nt: TGCGCCAGCAGGTCCGGAATGAGGGCTAATGAAAAACTGTTTTTT